Listed below are T cell receptor beta chains from one sample, sequenced in a study of T cell responses to AZD1222 COVID-19 vaccine. The method was immunoSEQ multiplex PCR; TCRdb's version includes in-frame clones alone and lacks a portion of them. The table has approximately 64,000 clones, under 95% seen once. The sequenced sample was peripheral blood, obtained 28 days after the second dose of the MenACWY control vaccine. Every receptor here comes from an adult who received the MenACWY meningococcal vaccine as a control. Each CDR3 is given with its conserved first and last residue. The D gene is left open where the match is weak. The size field is filled for only some rows; it gives once, few, many or a size class.

length: 14
J: TRBJ1-1
V: TRBV28
D: .
size: .
DNA: TGTGCCAGCAGTCCGGCAGGACGGAACACTGAAGCTTTCTTT
CDR3: CASSPAGRNTEAFF

length: 15
J: TRBJ2-7
V: TRBV28
D: TRBD2
size: once
DNA: TGTGCCAGCAGACTAGCGGGAGCGGCTTCCTACGAGCAGTACTTC
CDR3: CASRLAGAASYEQYF

length: 15
J: TRBJ1-6
V: TRBV6-5
D: .
size: .
DNA: TGTGCCAGCAGACCTAATTACGGGGAGAATTCACCCCTCCACTTT
CDR3: CASRPNYGENSPLHF

length: 15
J: TRBJ2-1
V: TRBV27
D: .
size: .
DNA: TGTGCCAGCAGTCTTTCCCACCCCCTGTCCAATGAGCAGTTCTTC
CDR3: CASSLSHPLSNEQFF

length: 15
J: TRBJ1-1
V: TRBV11-2
D: TRBD1
size: .
DNA: TGTGCCAGCAGCCTGGGACAGGGATTGAACACTGAAGCTTTCTTT
CDR3: CASSLGQGLNTEAFF

length: 14
J: TRBJ1-1
V: TRBV19
D: .
size: .
DNA: TGTGCCAGTAGTATCGAATGGGCAGACACTGAAGCTTTCTTT
CDR3: CASSIEWADTEAFF

length: 14
J: TRBJ2-3
V: TRBV2
D: TRBD2
size: .
DNA: TGTGCCAGCAGTGTAGCGGGAGGTCTAGATACGCAGTATTTT
CDR3: CASSVAGGLDTQYF

length: 15
J: TRBJ1-1
V: TRBV4-3
D: TRBD1
size: medium-sized
DNA: TGCGCCAGCAGCCAACACAGGGGGGGGAACACTGAAGCTTTCTTT
CDR3: CASSQHRGGNTEAFF

length: 11
J: TRBJ2-7
V: TRBV30
D: .
size: .
DNA: TGTGCCTGGGGGGGACTCTACGAGCAGTACTTC
CDR3: CAWGGLYEQYF

length: 14
J: TRBJ1-2
V: TRBV7-3
D: .
size: .
DNA: TGTGCCAGCAGCTTAGACCTCGGAGGGTATGGCTACACCTTC
CDR3: CASSLDLGGYGYTF

length: 13
J: TRBJ2-5
V: TRBV5-1
D: TRBD2
size: .
DNA: TGCGCCAGCAGCCCCGGGACTAGAGAGACCCAGTACTTC
CDR3: CASSPGTRETQYF

length: 12
J: TRBJ1-2
V: TRBV19
D: TRBD1
size: .
DNA: TGTGCCAGTAGTCCCCAACAGGGGACCTACACCTTC
CDR3: CASSPQQGTYTF

length: 13
J: TRBJ2-3
V: TRBV7-6
D: .
size: .
DNA: TGTGCCAGCAGCTCCACCAACACAGATACGCAGTATTTT
CDR3: CASSSTNTDTQYF

length: 12
J: TRBJ2-7
V: TRBV12-3/TRBV12-4
D: .
size: once
DNA: TGTGCCAGCAGCTTCAGGGGCTACGAGCAGTACTTC
CDR3: CASSFRGYEQYF

length: 16
J: TRBJ1-2
V: TRBV9
D: TRBD1
size: few
DNA: TGTGCCAGCAGCGAGGGGACAGGGGCCCTTCTCTATGGCTACACCTTC
CDR3: CASSEGTGALLYGYTF

length: 19
J: TRBJ2-3
V: TRBV7-2
D: .
size: .
DNA: TGTGCCAGCAGCTTATACCTGGGTTCCCTACCCTCTAGCACAGATACGCAGTATTTT
CDR3: CASSLYLGSLPSSTDTQYF

length: 13
J: TRBJ1-2
V: TRBV11-1
D: .
size: .
DNA: TGTGCCAGCAGGAAAGGGGGTCCAGGCGGCTACACCTTC
CDR3: CASRKGGPGGYTF

length: 13
J: TRBJ2-1
V: TRBV7-9
D: .
size: .
DNA: TGTGCCAGCAGCTTAGGTCTGCTCGGTGAGCAGTTCTTC
CDR3: CASSLGLLGEQFF

length: 15
J: TRBJ1-1
V: TRBV13
D: .
size: .
DNA: TGTGCCAGCAGCTCCGGGAGGGGTATGAACACTGAAGCTTTCTTT
CDR3: CASSSGRGMNTEAFF

length: 14
J: TRBJ2-1
V: TRBV3-1/TRBV3-2
D: TRBD1
size: .
DNA: TGTGCCAGCTCTGACGGGACAGGATACAATGAGCAGTTCTTC
CDR3: CASSDGTGYNEQFF

length: 19
J: TRBJ2-7
V: TRBV4-2
D: TRBD2
size: .
DNA: TGTGCCAGCAGCCAAGATCGCCTCCGGGGACTAGCGGGAGACTTTCAGCAGTACTTC
CDR3: CASSQDRLRGLAGDFQQYF

length: 14
J: TRBJ1-2
V: TRBV27
D: .
size: .
DNA: TGTGCCAGCAGAAGGGCCAGAAACTTCTATGGCTACACCTTC
CDR3: CASRRARNFYGYTF

length: 15
J: TRBJ1-4
V: TRBV3-1/TRBV3-2
D: .
size: .
DNA: TGTGCCAGCAGCCAAAACACTGGACAGAGTGAAAAACTGTTTTTT
CDR3: CASSQNTGQSEKLFF

length: 14
J: TRBJ1-2
V: TRBV5-1
D: .
size: few
DNA: TGCGCCAGCTCTCCTTCGACAGGAGGCTATGGCTACACCTTC
CDR3: CASSPSTGGYGYTF

length: 14
J: TRBJ1-3
V: TRBV7-9
D: .
size: .
DNA: TGTGCCAGCAGCCCTGAATGGTCTGGAAACACCATATATTTT
CDR3: CASSPEWSGNTIYF

length: 13
J: TRBJ2-2
V: TRBV30
D: TRBD1
size: .
DNA: TGCGCCCATAGACAGGGCAACACCGGGGAGCTGTTTTTT
CDR3: CAHRQGNTGELFF

length: 15
J: TRBJ2-1
V: TRBV7-2
D: TRBD1
size: .
DNA: TGTGCCAGCAGCTTAGTGTGGACAGGGGCGGATGAGCAGTTCTTC
CDR3: CASSLVWTGADEQFF

length: 14
J: TRBJ2-3
V: TRBV15
D: .
size: once
DNA: TGTGCCACCAGCAGAGAGGAGAGGAAAGATACGCAGTATTTT
CDR3: CATSREERKDTQYF

length: 13
J: TRBJ2-7
V: TRBV28
D: TRBD1
size: .
DNA: TGTGCCATCTCGCAGGGGGCCCCCTACGAGCAGTACTTC
CDR3: CAISQGAPYEQYF

length: 12
J: TRBJ2-1
V: TRBV29-1
D: .
size: .
DNA: TGCAGCGTTCGGGTAGCGTTCAATGAGCAGTTCTTC
CDR3: CSVRVAFNEQFF

length: 14
J: TRBJ1-2
V: TRBV28
D: TRBD1
size: .
DNA: TGTGCCAGCAAGACAGGGCCACCGTTCTATGGCTACACCTTC
CDR3: CASKTGPPFYGYTF

length: 15
J: TRBJ2-3
V: TRBV28
D: TRBD1
size: .
DNA: TGTGCCAGCAGTTGGGGACAGGGCTTAACAGATACGCAGTATTTT
CDR3: CASSWGQGLTDTQYF

length: 14
J: TRBJ2-7
V: TRBV19
D: .
size: .
DNA: TGTGCCAGTAGTGTACCGGGTGGCGGGTACGAGCAGTACTTC
CDR3: CASSVPGGGYEQYF

length: 14
J: TRBJ1-1
V: TRBV28
D: TRBD1
size: .
DNA: TGTGCCAGCAGGCCGACAGGGAGTTACACTGAAGCTTTCTTT
CDR3: CASRPTGSYTEAFF

length: 14
J: TRBJ1-1
V: TRBV30
D: TRBD1
size: .
DNA: TGTGCCTGGAGTGCTACAGGGGGCGGAAGGGAAGCTTTCTTT
CDR3: CAWSATGGGREAFF

length: 17
J: TRBJ2-3
V: TRBV10-3
D: TRBD2
size: .
DNA: TGTGCCATCAGGCTAACCGGGACTAGCGGGAGCACAGATACGCAGTATTTT
CDR3: CAIRLTGTSGSTDTQYF

length: 14
J: TRBJ2-5
V: TRBV10-1
D: TRBD2
size: .
DNA: TGCGCCAGCAGCGCGAGCGGGAGGGAAGAGACCCAGTACTTC
CDR3: CASSASGREETQYF

length: 16
J: TRBJ2-2
V: TRBV7-3
D: TRBD2
size: .
DNA: TGTGCCAGCAGCCCGCTACCGGGAGGGACCACCGGGGAGCTGTTTTTT
CDR3: CASSPLPGGTTGELFF

length: 13
J: TRBJ2-7
V: TRBV27
D: .
size: .
DNA: TGTGCCAGCAGTTTTAGCACCTCCTACGAGCAGTACTTC
CDR3: CASSFSTSYEQYF

length: 15
J: TRBJ2-2
V: TRBV5-1
D: .
size: .
DNA: TGCGCCAGCAGCTCGACAGGAAAAAACACCGGGGAGCTGTTTTTT
CDR3: CASSSTGKNTGELFF

length: 12
J: TRBJ2-5
V: TRBV21-1
D: .
size: .
DNA: TGTGCCAGCAGCAGGGCAGGGGAGACCCAGTACTTC
CDR3: CASSRAGETQYF

length: 15
J: TRBJ2-1
V: TRBV7-3
D: TRBD2
size: .
DNA: TGTGCCAGCAGCCCAGGCGGGAGCTCCTACAATGAGCAGTTCTTC
CDR3: CASSPGGSSYNEQFF

length: 14
J: TRBJ2-1
V: TRBV3-1/TRBV3-2
D: TRBD2
size: .
DNA: TGTGCCAGCAGCCTTAGCGGGAGGGCCGGTGAGCAGTTCTTC
CDR3: CASSLSGRAGEQFF

length: 13
J: TRBJ2-7
V: TRBV5-6
D: TRBD1
size: .
DNA: TGTGCCAGCAGCTTCGGGACAGTCTACGAGCAGTACTTC
CDR3: CASSFGTVYEQYF

length: 10
J: TRBJ1-1
V: TRBV21-1
D: .
size: .
DNA: TGTGCCGAGGCGCACACTGAAGCTTTCTTT
CDR3: CAEAHTEAFF

length: 16
J: TRBJ1-6
V: TRBV7-2
D: .
size: .
DNA: TGTGCCAGCAGCTATAGGGTCGTACCGATTAATTCACCCCTCCACTTT
CDR3: CASSYRVVPINSPLHF

length: 15
J: TRBJ1-3
V: TRBV3-1/TRBV3-2
D: .
size: .
DNA: TGTGCCAGCAGCCAGAGTACCGGGAGGGGAAACACCATATATTTT
CDR3: CASSQSTGRGNTIYF